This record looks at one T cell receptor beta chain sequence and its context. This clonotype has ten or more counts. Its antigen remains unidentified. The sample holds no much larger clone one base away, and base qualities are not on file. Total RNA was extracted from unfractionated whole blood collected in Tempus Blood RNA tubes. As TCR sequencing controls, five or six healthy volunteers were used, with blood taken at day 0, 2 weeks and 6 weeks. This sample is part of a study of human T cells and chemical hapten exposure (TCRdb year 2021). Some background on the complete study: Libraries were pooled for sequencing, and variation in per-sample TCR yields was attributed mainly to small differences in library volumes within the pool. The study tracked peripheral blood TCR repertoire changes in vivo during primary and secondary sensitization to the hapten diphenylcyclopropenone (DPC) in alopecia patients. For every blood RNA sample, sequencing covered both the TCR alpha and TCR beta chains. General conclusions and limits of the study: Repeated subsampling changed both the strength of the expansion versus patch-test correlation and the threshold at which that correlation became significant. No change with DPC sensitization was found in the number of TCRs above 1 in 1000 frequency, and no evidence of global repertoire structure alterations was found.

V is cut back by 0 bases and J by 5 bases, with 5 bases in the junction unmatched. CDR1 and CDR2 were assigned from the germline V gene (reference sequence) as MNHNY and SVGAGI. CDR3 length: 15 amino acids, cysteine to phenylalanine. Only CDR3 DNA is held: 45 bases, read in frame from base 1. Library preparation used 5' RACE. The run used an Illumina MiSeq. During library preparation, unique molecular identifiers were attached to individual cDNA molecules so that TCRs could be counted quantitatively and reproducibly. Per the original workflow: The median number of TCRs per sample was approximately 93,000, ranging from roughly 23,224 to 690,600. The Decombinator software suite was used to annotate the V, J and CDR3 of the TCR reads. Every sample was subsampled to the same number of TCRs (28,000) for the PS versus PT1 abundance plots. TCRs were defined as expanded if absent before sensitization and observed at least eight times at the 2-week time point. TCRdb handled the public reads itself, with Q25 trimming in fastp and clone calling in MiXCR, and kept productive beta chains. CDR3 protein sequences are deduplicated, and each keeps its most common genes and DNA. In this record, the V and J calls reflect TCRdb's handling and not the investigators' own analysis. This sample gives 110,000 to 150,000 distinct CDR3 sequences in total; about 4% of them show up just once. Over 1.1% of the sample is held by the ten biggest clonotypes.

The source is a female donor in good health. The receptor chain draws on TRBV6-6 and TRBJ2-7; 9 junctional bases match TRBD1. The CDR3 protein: CASSYSSDRGDEQYF. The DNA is TGTGCCAGCAGTTACTCGAGTGACAGGGGGGACGAGCAGTACTTC.